The sample holds many counts of the clone carrying this TCR beta chain. The sample comes from a study of Graves' ophthalmopathy and Graves' hyperthyroidism. Per germline, CDR1 SGHAT and CDR2 FQNNGV. V lost 5 bases, J lost 3 bases, and 14 bases lay in between. CDR3 length equals 15 residues. Eligible hyperthyroidism cases comprised new diagnoses of under 2 months' duration in individuals aged 18 to 65. RNA transcripts provided the template for amplifying TCR beta CDR3 regions. Following a first-round RT-PCR that used HTBI primers, a second-round multiplex PCR was carried out. TCRdb redid the calling of the multiplex PCR reads with MiXCR, one entry per CDR3 protein. The data hold over 500,000 distinct CDR3 sequences, with 20% to 25% observed a single time.

The rearrangement joins TRBV11-2 to TRBJ1-3; D possibly corresponds to TRBD1 (6 bases). Sample: peripheral blood. The clonotype was recovered from a woman under 30 with stable Graves' hyperthyroidism. Some clones in this sample may be carry-over from other donors' samples. CDR3 protein: CASSAYRERGNTIYF. For the CDR3, the DNA is TGTGCCAGCAGCGCGTACAGGGAACGTGGAAACACCATATATTTT.